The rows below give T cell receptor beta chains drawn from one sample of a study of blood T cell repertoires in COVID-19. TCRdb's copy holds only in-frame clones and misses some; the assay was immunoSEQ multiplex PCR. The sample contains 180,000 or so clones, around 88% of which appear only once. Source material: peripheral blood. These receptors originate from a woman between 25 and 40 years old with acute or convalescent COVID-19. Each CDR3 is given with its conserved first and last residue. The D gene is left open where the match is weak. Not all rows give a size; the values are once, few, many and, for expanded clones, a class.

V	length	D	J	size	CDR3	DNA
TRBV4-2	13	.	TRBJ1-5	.	CASSQERDQPQHF	TGTGCCAGCAGCCAAGAGAGGGATCAGCCCCAGCATTTT
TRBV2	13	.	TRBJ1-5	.	CASNRESNQPQHF	TGTGCCAGTAACAGGGAGAGCAATCAGCCCCAGCATTTT
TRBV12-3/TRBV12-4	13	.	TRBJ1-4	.	CASSLGARRKLFF	TGTGCCAGCAGTCTGGGGGCCCGGCGAAAACTGTTTTTT
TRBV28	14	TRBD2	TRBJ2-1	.	CATYRSGSPNEQFF	TGTGCCACCTACCGTAGCGGGAGTCCGAATGAGCAGTTCTTC
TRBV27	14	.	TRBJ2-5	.	CASSSTPGQETQYF	TGTGCCAGCAGTTCCACCCCAGGGCAAGAGACCCAGTACTTC
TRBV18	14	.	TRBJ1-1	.	CASSRQDGDTEAFF	TGTGCCAGCTCACGACAGGATGGGGACACTGAAGCTTTCTTT
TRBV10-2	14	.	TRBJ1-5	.	CASSESTVDQPQHF	TGCGCCAGCAGTGAGTCGACAGTCGATCAGCCCCAGCATTTT
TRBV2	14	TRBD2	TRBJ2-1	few	CARTGTSGTQEQFF	TGTGCCAGGACCGGGACTAGCGGGACACAGGAGCAGTTCTTC
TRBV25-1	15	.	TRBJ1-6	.	CASSEYGVYNSPLHF	TGTGCCAGCAGTGAATACGGAGTATATAATTCACCCCTCCACTTT
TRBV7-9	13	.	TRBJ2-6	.	CASRGVGANVLTF	TGTGCCAGCCGCGGAGTTGGGGCCAACGTCCTGACTTTC
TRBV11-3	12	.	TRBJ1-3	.	CASSTGGNTIYF	TGTGCCAGCAGCACCGGTGGAAACACCATATATTTT
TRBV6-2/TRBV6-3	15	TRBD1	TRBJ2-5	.	CASSYGQGPQETQYF	TGTGCCAGCAGTTACGGACAGGGCCCCCAAGAGACCCAGTACTTC
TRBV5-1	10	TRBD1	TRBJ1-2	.	CASRDRNYTF	TGCGCCAGCCGGGACAGAAACTACACCTTC
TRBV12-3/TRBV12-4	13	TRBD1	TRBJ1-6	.	CASSWTGIPPLHF	TGTGCCAGCAGTTGGACAGGGATTCCACCCCTCCACTTT
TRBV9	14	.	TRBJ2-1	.	CASSVGSVYNEQFF	TGTGCCAGCAGCGTGGGTAGCGTCTACAATGAGCAGTTCTTC
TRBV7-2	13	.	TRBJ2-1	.	CASSTAYSDEQFF	TGTGCCAGCAGCACAGCTTATTCTGATGAGCAGTTCTTC
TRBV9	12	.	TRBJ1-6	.	CASSVAGSPLHF	TGTGCCAGCAGCGTAGCGGGTTCACCCCTCCACTTT
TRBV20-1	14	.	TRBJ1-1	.	CSASDPKRNTEAFF	TGCAGTGCTAGTGACCCCAAGAGGAACACTGAAGCTTTCTTT